This T cell receptor beta chain derives from a study of cytotoxic CD8 clonotypes in ibrutinib-treated CLL. Study-level information: The group held 11 relapsed/refractory and fewer than 16 treatment-naive patients, with under 18 IGHV unmutated. Overall, some 25 responses were partial and 2 complete; following median about 68 months, about 15 patients stayed remitted and about 12 progressed. After a median around 13 months on treatment (6 to 36), response samples were drawn.

General study findings and limits: Clonality rose at ibrutinib response, held steady in sustained remission, and fell toward baseline at progression.

TCRdb's copy holds only in-frame clones and misses some; the assay was immunoSEQ multiplex PCR. The sample lists 85,000 or so clones, about four fifths occurring once. With respect to this clone: Its antigen is as yet unknown.

The sequencing used PBMCs, collected after 12 months of ibrutinib treatment. The source is a human donor with chronic lymphocytic leukemia.

The CDR3 region has the DNA TGTGCCAGCAGTTTATCGGTAGCCAGAAATGAAAAACTGTTTTTT. Its translation: CASSLSVARNEKLFF. The V and J genes are TRBV27 and TRBJ1-4; unclear D gene. The CDR3 is made up of 15 amino acids. The V end was cut by 0 bases, the J end by 5 bases, with 10 bases between. CDR1 and CDR2 (germline): MNHEY, SMNVEV (reference sequence). Full variable domain (outside the CDR3, taken from reference TRBV27 and TRBJ1-4): EAQVTQNPRYLITVTGKKLTVTCSQNMNHEYMSWYRQDPGLGLRQIYYSMNVEVTDKGDVPEGYKVSRKEKRNFPLILESPSPNQTSLYFCASSLSVARNEKLFFGSGTQLSVL.